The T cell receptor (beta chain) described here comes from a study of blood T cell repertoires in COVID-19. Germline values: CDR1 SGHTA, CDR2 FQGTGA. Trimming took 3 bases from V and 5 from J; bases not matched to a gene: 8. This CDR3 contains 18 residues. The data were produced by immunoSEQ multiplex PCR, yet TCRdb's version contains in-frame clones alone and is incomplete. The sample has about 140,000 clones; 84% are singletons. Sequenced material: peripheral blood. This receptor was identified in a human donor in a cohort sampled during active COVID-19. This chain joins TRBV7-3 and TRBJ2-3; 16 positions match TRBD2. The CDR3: CASSFSGTSGGAEDTQYF. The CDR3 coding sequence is TGTGCCAGCAGCTTCTCCGGGACTAGCGGGGGGGCTGAAGATACGCAGTATTTT.